A single sample is the source of the 26 T cell receptor beta chains below, sequenced in a study of blood T cells in healthy people across ages. Together with a sample-barcoded 5' primer, a J-beta primer mix was included in a second PCR lasting about 7 to 12 cycles. Via MiXCR, TCRdb re-called the 5' RACE reads, giving one row per CDR3 protein. This sample carries 1.5 million or so distinct CDR3 sequences, roughly 43% of them seen once, and the ten largest clones take approximately 4%. Sequenced input: blood. The receptors stem from a woman younger than 35 in good health.

The chain couples TRBV4-1 to TRBJ1-4; D remains unclear. V was cut by 4 bases and J by 8 bases, with 11 bases left in between. Germline V lookup: CDR1 MGHRA, CDR2 YSYEKL. This CDR3 contains 13 residues. This CDR3 reads CASSPVGREKLFF. In DNA form, the CDR3 reads TGCGCCAGCAGCCCGGTGGGGAGAGAAAAACTGTTTTTT.

CDR3 amino acids: CASTRRSSGGDTQYF. CDR3 nucleotide sequence: TGTGCCAGCACCCGTAGGTCTAGCGGGGGGGATACGCAGTATTTT. This chain uses TRBV9 with TRBJ2-3; 11 positions agree with TRBD2. The CDR3 runs 15 residues. The germline gives CDR1 SGDLS, CDR2 YYNGEE. The trim removed 6 bases at V and 6 bases at J, leaving 9 bases unmatched.

The chain uses TRBV15 and TRBJ2-5; possibly TRBD1 or TRBD2 for D (5 bases each). The J call may be in error: the DNA end matches TRBJ2-7 better. Germline loops: CDR1 LNHNV, CDR2 YYDKDF (reference sequence). CDR3 size: 13 residues. CDR3 DNA sequence: TGTGCCACCAGCATCCCATTGGGGGACGAGCAGTACTTC. Translated: CATSIPLGDEQYF.

This clonotype occurred a few times. V gene TRBV20-1 combines with J gene TRBJ2-7, with a weak D call TRBD2 (6 bases). The CDR3 loop spans 13 amino acids. V gave up 8 bases and J gave up 3 bases, with 17 bases separating them. Germline CDR1 is DFQATT and CDR2 is SNEGSKA (reference sequence). CDR3 region: CSNQRREYYEQYF. In DNA, the CDR3 is TGCAGTAACCAGCGGAGGGAATACTACGAGCAGTACTTC.

The sample holds a few counts of this clonotype. V is TRBV20-1 and J is TRBJ2-3, with 12 bases that match TRBD2. The CDR3 is made up of 15 amino acids. The trim removed 4 bases at V and 5 bases at J, leaving 7 bases unmatched. Germline lookup yields CDR1 DFQATT and CDR2 SNEGSKA (reference sequence). The CDR3 nucleotides read TGCAGTGCTACTAGCGGGGGGGACTTCTTAGATACGCAGTATTTT. Amino acid sequence: CSATSGGDFLDTQYF.

The chain employs TRBV20-1 and TRBJ2-2; D is unresolved. Germline V CDR1 and CDR2: DFQATT, SNEGSKA (reference sequence). The CDR3 consists of 14 residues. Trimming took off 6 bases at V and 0 bases at J, with 11 bases between the two ends. The CDR3 is CSALESANTGELFF. CDR3 coding DNA: TGCAGTGCCTTAGAGTCTGCGAACACCGGGGAGCTGTTTTTT.

This clonotype was detected only once. The chain links TRBV6-2 or TRBV6-3 to TRBJ2-4; a possible D gene is TRBD1 (6 bases). This CDR3 has 15 residues. CDR1 and CDR2 from the germline V gene are MNHEY and SVGEGT. Trimming cost V 6 bases and J 13 bases, with 25 bases left between them. The CDR3 is CASRNDRPSYNEQYF. In DNA, the CDR3 is TGTGCCAGCAGAAACGACAGGCCCTCCTACAATGAGCAGTACTTC.

This clonotype turned up a few times. The rearrangement joins TRBV20-1 to TRBJ2-7; TRBD1 aligns across 11 bases. V gave up 4 bases and J gave up 2 bases; unmatched junction bases: 4. The germline V gene has CDR1 DFQATT and CDR2 SNEGSKA (reference sequence). The CDR3 is made up of 14 amino acids. The CDR3 DNA reads TGCAGTGCTAAACCGGGACAGGGGGCCTACGAGCAGTACTTC. Translating gives CSAKPGQGAYEQYF.

The CDR3 protein is CASSFAGDANEKLFF. CDR3 nucleotide sequence: TGTGCCAGCAGCTTCGCCGGTGATGCTAATGAAAAACTGTTTTTT. The chain couples TRBV7-9 to TRBJ1-4; D is uncertain. CDR3 length: 15 residues. Germline V gene sequence: CDR1 SEHNR, CDR2 FQNEAQ (reference sequence). V was cut by 3 bases and J by 3 bases, with 11 bases left in between.

This sequence joins TRBV4-3 and TRBJ2-3, with a weak D call TRBD2 (5 bases). The CDR3 runs 15 residues. CDR1 and CDR2 (germline): LGHNA, YSLEER. The V end was cut by 0 bases, the J end by 4 bases, with 11 bases between. The CDR3 spells CASSQDQAAADTQYF. The CDR3 DNA reads as TGCGCCAGCAGCCAAGATCAAGCGGCGGCAGATACGCAGTATTTT.

The chain carries TRBV6-2 or TRBV6-3 and TRBJ2-2; D gene unclear. CDR3 size: 14 residues. With 0 bases removed from V and 0 bases from J, the gap between germline ends came to 2 bases. The germline CDR1 and CDR2 sequences are MNHEY and SVGEGT. DNA for the CDR3: TGTGCCAGCAGTTACTCACCGAACACCGGGGAGCTGTTTTTT. It codes for CASSYSPNTGELFF.

This chain links TRBV27 with TRBJ2-1; 7 nucleotides match TRBD1. From germline, CDR1 is MNHEY and CDR2 SMNVEV (reference sequence). The CDR3 consists of 15 residues. J gave up 6 bases and V 5 bases, and 10 bases lay outside the gene matches. CDR3 protein: CASSPGTAWVNEQFF. The CDR3 coding sequence is TGTGCCAGCAGTCCCGGGACAGCGTGGGTCAATGAGCAGTTCTTC.

This clonotype was seen more than once but under ten times. This chain uses TRBV5-4 with TRBJ1-2; perhaps TRBD1 as D (5 bases). CDR1 is SGHNT and CDR2 is YYREEE in the germline V gene (reference sequence). Deletions cut 1 base from V and 4 bases from J, with 11 bases between. The CDR3 sequence is 14 residues long. CDR3 in amino acids: CASSLLGRAYGYTF. CDR3 coding DNA: TGTGCCAGCAGCTTGCTCGGCAGGGCCTATGGCTACACCTTC.

In its sample, this clonotype was seen a few times. The V call is TRBV20-1, the J call TRBJ2-7, with 8 positions matching TRBD2. The CDR3 runs to 12 residues. Germline V lookup: CDR1 DFQATT, CDR2 SNEGSKA (reference sequence). The V and J ends lost 6 bases and 4 bases, in that order; junction bases with no gene match: 5. CDR3 bases: TGCAGTGCCGAGCGGGAGCAATACGAGCAGTACTTC. Its protein is CSAEREQYEQYF.

This clonotype was seen more than once but under ten times. J is TRBJ2-7 and V is TRBV3-1, with D maybe TRBD1 (6 bases). Germline CDR1 LGHDT, CDR2 YNNKEL (reference sequence). The CDR3 is made up of 16 amino acids. The V end lost 3 bases, the J end lost 0 bases, and 15 bases lay between the germline ends. CDR3 in DNA: TGTGCCAGCAGCCACCCAAGGACAGAGTACTCCTACGAGCAGTACTTC. Residues: CASSHPRTEYSYEQYF.

The chain uses TRBV20-1 and TRBJ1-2, with D tentatively TRBD1 (5 bases). The ends were cut back, 6 bases at V and 0 bases at J, with 11 bases in the middle. In germline, CDR1 is DFQATT, CDR2 SNEGSKA (reference sequence). CDR3 length: 13 amino acids. The CDR3 DNA sequence: TGCAGTGCGGGGGACCCTTCTAACTATGGCTACACCTTC. It yields the protein CSAGDPSNYGYTF.

The chain has TRBV7-9 and TRBJ1-6, with D unresolved. The V end was cut by 1 base, the J end by 12 bases, with 7 bases between. Germline CDR1 reads SEHNR; CDR2 reads FQNEAQ (reference sequence). The CDR3 consists of 12 residues. The CDR3 sequence: CASSLESKPLHF. The DNA of the CDR3 is TGTGCCAGCAGCTTAGAATCGAAACCCCTCCACTTT.

The J gene is TRBJ2-7, the V gene TRBV6-5; D perhaps matches TRBD2 (6 bases). CDR1 and CDR2 (germline): MNHEY, SVGAGI. The CDR3 consists of 16 residues. V was shortened by 5 bases and J by 7 bases, with 24 bases between the two germline ends. CDR3 in amino acids: CASSQAGGLSIGEQYF. In DNA, the CDR3 is TGTGCCAGCAGTCAGGCCGGGGGACTTTCAATTGGGGAGCAGTACTTC.

This clonotype was counted a few times. The gene calls are TRBV7-2 and TRBJ1-5; TRBD1 aligns across 7 bases. The length of the CDR3 is 12 residues. Losses at the gene ends were 4 bases for V and 11 bases for J; bases not matched to a gene: 5. The germline CDR1 and CDR2 sequences are SGHTA and FQGNSA. For the CDR3, the DNA is TGTGCCAGCAGCTCCCAAGGGGGCACCCAGCATTTT. This gives the protein CASSSQGGTQHF.

The CDR3 loop reads CASSQVYSGNTIYF. The CDR3 nucleotides are TGTGCCAGCAGCCAAGTATACTCTGGAAACACCATATATTTT. The chain links TRBV7-9 to TRBJ1-3; no clear D gene. Between the trimmed V and J ends, which lost 5 bases and 0 bases, there was a span of 8 bases. CDR1 is SEHNR, CDR2 FQNEAQ, per germline (reference sequence). The CDR3 extends over 14 amino acids. Together with reference TRBV7-9 and TRBJ1-3, the CDR3 gives the full variable domain: DTGVSQNPRHKITKRGQNVTFRCDPISEHNRLYWYRQTLGQGPEFLTYFQNEAQLEKSRLLSDRFSAERPKGSFSTLEIQRTEQGDSAMYLCASSQVYSGNTIYFGEGSWLTVV.

The rearrangement joins TRBV2 to TRBJ2-5, with TRBD2 identical over 9 bases. This CDR3 has 14 amino acids. The germline V gene encodes CDR1 SNHLY and CDR2 FYNNEI. The J segment lost 11 bases and the V segment lost 3 bases, leaving 10 bases of the junction unmatched. CDR3 sequence: CASSEAGGLNEQYF. The CDR3, as DNA: TGTGCCAGCAGTGAGGCGGGGGGGCTCAATGAGCAGTACTTC.

The chain employs TRBV5-5 and TRBJ2-7; 9 nucleotides agree with TRBD1. The CDR3 totals 13 residues. In germline, CDR1 is SGHKS, CDR2 YYEKEE (reference sequence). Unmatched junction bases numbered 6, after V lost 4 bases and J lost 7 bases. CDR3 coding DNA: TGTGCCAGCAGCCTGTGGACAGGGGTAGAGCAGTACTTC. As protein: CASSLWTGVEQYF.

The chain carries TRBV7-9 and TRBJ1-4, with 7 bases lining up with TRBD1. This CDR3 has 15 residues. Looked up from germline, CDR1 is SEHNR and CDR2 is FQNEAQ (reference sequence). V lost 1 base, J lost 4 bases, and 3 bases stayed unmatched. The chain's CDR3 is CASSLEGTVNEKLFF. The CDR3 DNA is TGTGCCAGCAGCTTAGAAGGGACAGTTAATGAAAAACTGTTTTTT.

This clonotype was detected once. This chain joins TRBV11-2 and TRBJ2-3, with D possibly matching TRBD1 (6 bases). V gave up 5 bases and J gave up 0 bases, with 18 bases separating them. Germline CDR1 and CDR2: SGHAT and FQNNGV. This CDR3 has 17 amino acids. CDR3 sequence: CASSLGTTPTSTDTQYF. In DNA form, the CDR3 reads TGTGCCAGCAGCCTGGGGACAACCCCGACTAGCACAGATACGCAGTATTTT.

The chain couples TRBV9 to TRBJ2-2; tentative D call: TRBD2 (6 bases). This CDR3 is built from 17 residues. The germline gives CDR1 SGDLS, CDR2 YYNGEE. V was trimmed by 3 bases and J by 5 bases, leaving 20 bases between them. CDR3 region: CASSAGLLAGLTGELFF. CDR3 DNA: TGTGCCAGCAGCGCGGGGCTGTTGGCGGGGTTAACCGGGGAGCTGTTTTTT.

This clonotype was detected a few times. V usage is TRBV7-2 and J usage is TRBJ1-1; TRBD1 might be the D (6 bases). CDR3 length: 12 amino acids. V was cut by 4 bases and J by 10 bases, with 13 bases left in between. CDR1 and CDR2 from the germline V gene are SGHTA and FQGNSA. The CDR3 loop is CASSYRDTGAFF. CDR3 sequence (DNA): TGTGCCAGCAGCTACCGGGACACCGGAGCTTTCTTT.